Shown below are 21 T cell receptor beta chains from a single sample sequenced in a study of identical twins. TCRdb re-derived calls from the 5' RACE reads in MiXCR, one entry per CDR3 protein. Of some 570,000 distinct CDR3 sequences listed, more than 20% are singletons. These data also featured in a second study, about yellow fever vaccine responses in identical twins.

The specimen sequenced was CD4+ T cells sorted from blood. All receptors derive from a young woman in good health.

This chain links TRBV6-5 with TRBJ2-7, with D hard to call. Germline CDR1 is MNHEY and CDR2 is SVGAGI. This CDR3 is 15 amino acids long. V was trimmed by 2 bases and J by 0 bases, leaving 11 bases between them. Here the CDR3 DNA reads TGTGCCAGCAGTTACCAGGCTAAAAGCTCCTACGAGCAGTACTTC. As protein: CASSYQAKSSYEQYF.

The chain recombines TRBV24-1 with TRBJ2-1; D gene uncertain. V shed 4 bases and J shed 2 bases, with 8 bases lying between them. Germline CDR1 KGHDR, CDR2 SFDVKD. The CDR3 has 14 residues. The CDR3 nucleotides read TGTGCCACCAGTGAGGGCGGACCCTACAATGAGCAGTTCTTC. It yields the protein CATSEGGPYNEQFF.

The chain combines TRBV7-9 with TRBJ2-5; tentatively, D is TRBD1 (6 bases). This CDR3 spans 13 amino acids. Trimming shortened V by 5 bases and J by 1 base, and 8 bases separated the two germline ends. In germline, CDR1 is SEHNR, CDR2 FQNEAQ (reference sequence). The CDR3 DNA sequence: TGTGCCAGCAGCCACAGGGCCCAAGAGACCCAGTACTTC. It translates to CASSHRAQETQYF.

This clonotype occurred many times. This chain joins TRBV6-1 and TRBJ2-1; D unresolved. This CDR3 has 20 residues. Trimming cost V 4 bases and J 5 bases, with 30 bases left between them. Germline V lookup: CDR1 MNHNS, CDR2 SASEGT. CDR3 bases: TGTGCCAGCAGTGCCCGTCAATGGGCAGGACCCAAATCATCCAACAATGAGCAGTTCTTC. Its translation: CASSARQWAGPKSSNNEQFF.

The chain uses TRBV7-9 and TRBJ1-1; unclear D gene. The length of the CDR3 is 13 residues. Germline CDR1 is SEHNR and CDR2 is FQNEAQ (reference sequence). The V end was cut by 5 bases, the J end by 0 bases, with 7 bases between. CDR3 sequence (DNA): TGTGCCAGCAGCCGCCAGATGAACACTGAAGCTTTCTTT. Protein product: CASSRQMNTEAFF.

The table lists this clonotype with a few counts. The genes are TRBV27 and TRBJ1-5; tentative D call: TRBD1 (5 bases). The germline V and J ends were trimmed by 3 bases and 5 bases, with 14 bases remaining between them. CDR1 and CDR2 from the germline V gene are MNHEY and SMNVEV (reference sequence). The CDR3 sequence is 15 residues long. The CDR3 here is CASSLGSGRDQPQHF. CDR3 coding DNA: TGTGCCAGCAGTTTGGGGTCGGGGCGGGATCAGCCCCAGCATTTT.

This chain links TRBV20-1 with TRBJ1-1, with a weak D call TRBD1 (6 bases). This CDR3 comprises 14 residues. CDR1 is DFQATT, CDR2 SNEGSKA, per germline (reference sequence). Trimming shortened V by 8 bases and J by 1 base, and 17 bases separated the two germline ends. The CDR3 sequence: CSTLPGGQNTEAFF. The CDR3 bases are TGCAGTACCCTACCCGGGGGGCAGAACACTGAAGCTTTCTTT.

This clonotype was observed many times. This chain links TRBV12-3 or TRBV12-4 with TRBJ2-3, with D uncertain. CDR3 size: 11 residues. Trimming pared 6 bases from V and 5 bases from J, leaving 6 bases between. The chain's CDR3 is CASSRIDTQYF. CDR3 DNA sequence: TGTGCCAGCAGCCGGATAGATACGCAGTATTTT.

V and J are TRBV9 and TRBJ2-3, with 16 positions matching TRBD2. This CDR3 spans 18 amino acids. Germline values: CDR1 SGDLS, CDR2 YYNGEE. The trim removed 4 bases at V and 3 bases at J, leaving 8 bases unmatched. This CDR3 is CASSQGLAGGPSTDTQYF. For the CDR3, the DNA is TGTGCCAGCAGCCAGGGACTAGCGGGAGGGCCCTCGACAGATACGCAGTATTTT.

The chain couples TRBV12-3 or TRBV12-4 to TRBJ2-5, with D perhaps matching TRBD2 (6 bases). Trimming pared 6 bases from V and 8 bases from J, leaving 16 bases between. The CDR3 is 13 residues long. The DNA of the CDR3 is TGTGCCAGCAGACTGGGGGGAGAAGGTACCCAGTACTTC. This sequence encodes CASRLGGEGTQYF.

CDR3 in amino acids: CASSYSSGGYNEQFF. The CDR3, as DNA: TGTGCCAGCAGTTACTCAAGCGGGGGTTACAATGAGCAGTTCTTC. The chain has TRBV6-5 and TRBJ2-1; 8 bases align to TRBD2. The junction had 2 bases not matched to a gene; V was cut back by 0 bases and J by 4 bases. The CDR3 extends over 15 amino acids. From germline, CDR1 is MNHEY and CDR2 SVGAGI.

This clonotype came up a few times. This chain uses TRBV5-1 with TRBJ2-1; no clear D gene. Trimming pared 0 bases from V and 3 bases from J, leaving 19 bases between. Germline loops: CDR1 SGHRS, CDR2 YFSETQ. This CDR3 contains 18 residues. CDR3: CASSLDFGSPLNYNEQFF. The CDR3 DNA is TGCGCCAGCAGCTTGGATTTTGGCTCCCCACTCAACTACAATGAGCAGTTCTTC. The full variable domain, completed using reference TRBV5-1 and TRBJ2-1, is KAGVTQTPRYLIKTRGQQVTLSCSPISGHRSVSWYQQTPGQGLQFLFEYFSETQRNKGNFPGRFSGRQFSNSRSEMNVSTLELGDSALYLCASSLDFGSPLNYNEQFFGPGTRLTVL.

This clonotype was picked up a small number of times. The J gene is TRBJ2-7, the V gene TRBV6-2 or TRBV6-3, with 10 bases identical to TRBD2. Germline trimming cut 6 bases from V and 7 bases from J; bases unmatched to any gene: 12. This CDR3 has 15 residues. CDR1 MNHEY and CDR2 SVGEGT come from the germline V gene. The CDR3 sequence: CASRTSSGSRIEQYF. In DNA, the CDR3 is TGTGCCAGCAGAACCTCTAGCGGGAGTAGAATTGAGCAGTACTTC.

This clonotype showed up just a few times. The CDR3, as DNA: TGTGCCATCAGCGAGAACAGGGGCAATCAGCCCCAGCATTTT. Translating gives CAISENRGNQPQHF. The chain recombines TRBV10-3 with TRBJ1-5; a weak D match, TRBD1 (6 bases). Germline V lookup: CDR1 ENHRY, CDR2 SYGVKD. There are 14 residues in the CDR3. V was shortened by 6 bases and J by 2 bases, with 11 bases between the two germline ends.

There are a few counts of this clonotype. Here the CDR3 reads CASSFGWQETQYF. CDR3 DNA sequence: TGCGCCAGCAGCTTTGGGTGGCAAGAGACCCAGTACTTC. This chain connects TRBV5-1 to TRBJ2-5; D not resolved. Trimming stripped 2 bases from V and 2 bases from J, with 7 bases between. This CDR3 spans 13 amino acids. CDR1 is SGHRS, CDR2 YFSETQ, per germline.

This chain joins TRBV5-1 and TRBJ2-6, with TRBD1 matching 7 bases. The V segment lost 4 bases and the J segment 2 bases; nucleotides outside the gene matches: 9. CDR1 is SGHRS and CDR2 is YFSETQ in the germline V gene. CDR3 length equals 17 residues. The DNA for the CDR3 is TGCGCCAGCAGCCTCGATTCAGGGGGTGCTGGGGCCAACGTCCTGACTTTC. Protein: CASSLDSGGAGANVLTF.

The V gene is TRBV7-3, the J gene TRBJ2-5, with a weak D call TRBD2 (6 bases). Trimming shortened V by 5 bases and J by 5 bases, and 18 bases separated the two germline ends. Germline V lookup: CDR1 SGHTA, CDR2 FQGTGA. The CDR3 contains 15 residues. The CDR3 nucleotides read TGTGCCAGCAGCCCAACCGCGGCAGGGAGGGAGACCCAGTACTTC. Translating gives CASSPTAAGRETQYF.

This clonotype was detected many times. The rearrangement uses TRBV5-1 and TRBJ2-1; no reliable D call. The germline V and J ends were trimmed by 1 base and 7 bases, with 12 bases remaining between them. Germline lookup yields CDR1 SGHRS and CDR2 YFSETQ. CDR3 length equals 14 residues. The CDR3 reads CASSLTGRWNEQFF. CDR3 DNA: TGCGCCAGCAGCTTGACGGGCCGGTGGAATGAGCAGTTCTTC. Using reference TRBV5-1 and TRBJ2-1 for the parts outside the CDR3, the full variable domain is KAGVTQTPRYLIKTRGQQVTLSCSPISGHRSVSWYQQTPGQGLQFLFEYFSETQRNKGNFPGRFSGRQFSNSRSEMNVSTLELGDSALYLCASSLTGRWNEQFFGPGTRLTVL.

This sequence joins TRBV20-1 and TRBJ1-4; no definite D call. The length of the CDR3 is 13 residues. The germline V gene has CDR1 DFQATT and CDR2 SNEGSKA (reference sequence). The V and J ends lost 6 bases and 7 bases respectively, with 15 bases between them. The chain's CDR3 is CSAPSREGEKLFF. CDR3 in DNA: TGCAGTGCCCCCAGCAGAGAAGGTGAAAAACTGTTTTTT.

This chain links TRBV12-3 or TRBV12-4 with TRBJ2-2; a possible D gene is TRBD2 (6 bases). V lost 7 bases and J 5 bases, leaving 20 bases between the germline ends. The CDR3 has 16 amino acids. The CDR3 DNA reads TGTGCCAGCAACCCGCGGGGTTCGGGCACAACCGGGGAGCTGTTTTTT. It is translated as CASNPRGSGTTGELFF.

This rearrangement joins TRBV7-6 to TRBJ2-3, with 7 nucleotides matching TRBD2. The CDR3 consists of 16 residues. The germline gives CDR1 SGHVS, CDR2 FNYEAQ. The junction had 9 bases not matched to a gene; V was cut back by 4 bases and J by 2 bases. CDR3 amino acids: CASSSGSGYFTDTQYF. CDR3 nucleotides: TGTGCCAGCAGCTCGGGTAGCGGGTATTTCACAGATACGCAGTATTTT.